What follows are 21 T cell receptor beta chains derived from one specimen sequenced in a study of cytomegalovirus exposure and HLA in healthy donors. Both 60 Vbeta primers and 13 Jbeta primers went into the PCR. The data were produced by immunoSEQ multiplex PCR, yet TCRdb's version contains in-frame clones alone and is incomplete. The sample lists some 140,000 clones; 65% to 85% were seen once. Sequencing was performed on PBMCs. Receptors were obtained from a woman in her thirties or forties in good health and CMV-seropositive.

The CDR3 sequence is CASRPGGAGGYTF. DNA for the CDR3: TGTGCCAGCAGGCCAGGGGGCGCCGGTGGCTACACCTTC. The chain links TRBV27 to TRBJ1-2, with 8 bases fitting TRBD1. CDR3 length: 13 amino acids. Germline CDR1 reads MNHEY; CDR2 reads SMNVEV (reference sequence). With 6 bases clipped from V and 7 bases from J, the junction kept 7 bases outside the gene matches.

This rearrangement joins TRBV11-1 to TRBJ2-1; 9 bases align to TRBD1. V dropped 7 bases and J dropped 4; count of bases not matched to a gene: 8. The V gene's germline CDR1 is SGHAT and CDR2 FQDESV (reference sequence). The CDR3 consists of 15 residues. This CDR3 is CASTQQGALYNEQFF. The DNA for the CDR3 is TGTGCCAGCACCCAACAGGGGGCACTTTACAATGAGCAGTTCTTC.

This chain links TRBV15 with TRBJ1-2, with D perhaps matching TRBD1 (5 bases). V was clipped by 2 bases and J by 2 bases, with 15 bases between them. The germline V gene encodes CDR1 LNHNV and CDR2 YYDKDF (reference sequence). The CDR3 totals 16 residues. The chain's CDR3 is CATSRPSFGGNYGYTF. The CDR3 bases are TGTGCCACCAGCAGACCATCATTCGGGGGAAACTATGGCTACACCTTC.

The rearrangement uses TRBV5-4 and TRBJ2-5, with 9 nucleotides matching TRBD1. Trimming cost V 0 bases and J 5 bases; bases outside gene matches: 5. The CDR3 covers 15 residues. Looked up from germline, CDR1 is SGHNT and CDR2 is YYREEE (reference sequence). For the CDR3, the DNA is TGTGCCAGCAGCTTGGCGGACAGGGGTTTTGAGACCCAGTACTTC. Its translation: CASSLADRGFETQYF.

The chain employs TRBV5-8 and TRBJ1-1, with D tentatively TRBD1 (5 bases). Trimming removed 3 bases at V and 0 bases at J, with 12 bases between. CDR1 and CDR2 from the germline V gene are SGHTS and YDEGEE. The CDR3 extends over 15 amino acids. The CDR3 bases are TGTGCCAGCAGCTCACAACAGGTTATGAACACTGAAGCTTTCTTT. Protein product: CASSSQQVMNTEAFF.

This CDR3 reads CASSLVGSRYTGELFF. The CDR3 DNA reads TGTGCCAGCAGTTTGGTCGGGAGTCGTTACACCGGGGAGCTGTTTTTT. The chain joins TRBV27 to TRBJ2-2; possibly TRBD2 for D (6 bases). The CDR3 has 16 amino acids. The germline CDR1 and CDR2 sequences are MNHEY and SMNVEV (reference sequence). With 3 bases removed from V and 3 bases from J, the gap between germline ends came to 14 bases.

The CDR3 bases are TGTGCCAGCAAGCTAGCGGGATCCTACGAGCAGTACTTC. It encodes CASKLAGSYEQYF. The chain uses TRBV14 and TRBJ2-7; TRBD2 agrees at 9 bases. Germline loops: CDR1 SGHDN, CDR2 FVKESK. The CDR3 has 13 amino acids. Germline trimming cut 7 bases from V and 1 base from J; bases unmatched to any gene: 2.

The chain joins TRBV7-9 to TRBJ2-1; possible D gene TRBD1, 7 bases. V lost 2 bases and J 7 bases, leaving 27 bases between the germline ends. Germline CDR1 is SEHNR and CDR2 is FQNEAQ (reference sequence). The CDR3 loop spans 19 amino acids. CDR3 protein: CASSLTPTGRVAGRNEQFF. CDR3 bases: TGTGCCAGCAGCTTAACTCCGACAGGGAGAGTGGCGGGACGGAATGAGCAGTTCTTC. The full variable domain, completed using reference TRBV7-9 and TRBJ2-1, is DTGVSQNPRHKITKRGQNVTFRCDPISEHNRLYWYRQTLGQGPEFLTYFQNEAQLEKSRLLSDRFSAERPKGSFSTLEIQRTEQGDSAMYLCASSLTPTGRVAGRNEQFFGPGTRLTVL.

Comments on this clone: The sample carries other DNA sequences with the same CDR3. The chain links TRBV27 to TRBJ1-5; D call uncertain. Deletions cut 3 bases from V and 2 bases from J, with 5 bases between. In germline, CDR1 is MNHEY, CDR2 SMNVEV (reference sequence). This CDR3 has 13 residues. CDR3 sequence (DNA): TGTGCCAGCAGTTTCGGAGGCAATCAGCCCCAGCATTTT. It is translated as CASSFGGNQPQHF.

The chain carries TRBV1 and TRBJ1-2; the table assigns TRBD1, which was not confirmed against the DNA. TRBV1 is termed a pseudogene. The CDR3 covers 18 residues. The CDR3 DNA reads TGCACCAGCAGCCAAGATTTCCTCGGGGACAGGAATTTCTATGGCTACAACTTC. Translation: CTSSQDFLGDRNFYGYNF.

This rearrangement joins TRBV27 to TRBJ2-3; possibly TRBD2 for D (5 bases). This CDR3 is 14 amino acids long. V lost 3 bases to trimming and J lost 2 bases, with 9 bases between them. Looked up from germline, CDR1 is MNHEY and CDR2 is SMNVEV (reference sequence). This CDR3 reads CASSFRGPTDTQYF. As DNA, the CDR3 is TGTGCCAGCAGTTTTCGGGGTCCCACAGATACGCAGTATTTT.

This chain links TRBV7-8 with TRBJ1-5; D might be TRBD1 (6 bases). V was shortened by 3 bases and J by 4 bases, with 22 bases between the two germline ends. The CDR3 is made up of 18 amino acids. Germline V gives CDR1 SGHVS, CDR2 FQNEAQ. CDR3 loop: CASSFRQVQGYGNQPQHF. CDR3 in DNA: TGTGCCAGCAGCTTTAGACAAGTACAGGGTTACGGAAATCAGCCCCAGCATTTT.

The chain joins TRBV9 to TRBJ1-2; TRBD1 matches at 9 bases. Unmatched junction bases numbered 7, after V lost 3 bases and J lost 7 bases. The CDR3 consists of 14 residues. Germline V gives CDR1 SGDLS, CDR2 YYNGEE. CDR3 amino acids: CASSATGGAGGYTF. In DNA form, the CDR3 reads TGTGCCAGCAGCGCAACAGGGGGCGCAGGTGGCTACACCTTC.

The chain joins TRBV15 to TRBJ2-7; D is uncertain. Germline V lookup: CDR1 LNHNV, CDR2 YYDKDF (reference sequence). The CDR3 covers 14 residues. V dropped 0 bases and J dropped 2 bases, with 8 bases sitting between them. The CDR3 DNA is TGTGCCACCAGCAGAGATCCTGGGCCCTACGAGCAGTACTTC. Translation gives CATSRDPGPYEQYF.

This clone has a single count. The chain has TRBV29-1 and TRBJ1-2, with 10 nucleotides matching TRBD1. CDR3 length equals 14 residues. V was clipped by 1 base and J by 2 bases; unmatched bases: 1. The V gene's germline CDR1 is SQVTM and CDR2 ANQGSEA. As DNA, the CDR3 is TGCAGCGTTGAAGGACAGGGGGCGAACTATGGCTACACCTTC. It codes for CSVEGQGANYGYTF. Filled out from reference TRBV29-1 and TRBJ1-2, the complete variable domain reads SAVISQKPSRDICQRGTSLTIQCQVDSQVTMMFWYRQQPGQSLTLIATANQGSEATYESGFVIDKFPISRPNLTFSTLTVSNMSPEDSSIYLCSVEGQGANYGYTFGSGTRLTVV.

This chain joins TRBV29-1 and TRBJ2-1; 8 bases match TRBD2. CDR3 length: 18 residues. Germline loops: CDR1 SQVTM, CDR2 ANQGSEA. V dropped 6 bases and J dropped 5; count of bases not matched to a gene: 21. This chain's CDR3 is CSVDLQGIIGLANNEQFF. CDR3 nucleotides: TGCAGCGTCGACCTACAGGGAATCATAGGACTAGCCAACAATGAGCAGTTCTTC.

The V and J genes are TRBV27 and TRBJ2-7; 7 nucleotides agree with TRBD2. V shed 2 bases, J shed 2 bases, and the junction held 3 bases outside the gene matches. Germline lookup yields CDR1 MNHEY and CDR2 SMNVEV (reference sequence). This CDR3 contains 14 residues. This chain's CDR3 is CASSLMGGTYEQYF. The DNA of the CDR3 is TGTGCCAGCAGTTTAATGGGGGGGACCTACGAGCAGTACTTC.

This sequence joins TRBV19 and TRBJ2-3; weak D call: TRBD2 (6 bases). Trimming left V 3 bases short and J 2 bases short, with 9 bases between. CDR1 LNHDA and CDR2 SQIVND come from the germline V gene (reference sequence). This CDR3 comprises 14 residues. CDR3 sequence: CASSIGGFTDTQYF. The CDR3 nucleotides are TGTGCCAGTAGTATCGGGGGTTTCACAGATACGCAGTATTTT.

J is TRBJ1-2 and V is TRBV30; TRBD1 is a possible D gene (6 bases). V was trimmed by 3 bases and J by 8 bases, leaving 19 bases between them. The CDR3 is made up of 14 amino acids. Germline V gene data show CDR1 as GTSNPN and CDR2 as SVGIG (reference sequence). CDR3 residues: CAWSPNRVPKGYTF. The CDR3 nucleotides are TGTGCCTGGAGCCCGAACAGGGTACCCAAGGGCTACACCTTC.

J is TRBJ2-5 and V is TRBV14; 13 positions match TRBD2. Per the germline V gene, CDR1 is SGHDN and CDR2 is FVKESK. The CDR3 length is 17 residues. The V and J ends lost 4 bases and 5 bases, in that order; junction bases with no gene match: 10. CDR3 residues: CASSRRTSGSLWETQYF. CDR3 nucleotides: TGTGCCAGCAGCCGTCGGACTAGCGGGAGCCTCTGGGAGACCCAGTACTTC.

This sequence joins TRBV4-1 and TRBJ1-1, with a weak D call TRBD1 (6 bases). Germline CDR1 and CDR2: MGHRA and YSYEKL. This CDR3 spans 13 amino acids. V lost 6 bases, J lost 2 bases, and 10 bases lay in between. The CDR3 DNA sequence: TGCGCCAGCAGGAGCAGGGGTAACACTGAAGCTTTCTTT. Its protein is CASRSRGNTEAFF.